One and the same sample provided the 19 T cell receptor beta chains below, sequenced in a study of vaccination and CD4 T cells after COVID-19. No antigen has been assigned to these receptors. Treatment noted: approximately 10-day PBMC culture with coronavirus spike peptide pools or control peptides (ViraFEST assay). Scientists ran DNA taken from cultured CD4+ T cells through the Oncomine TCR Beta short-read assay for sequencing. Each CDR3 protein gets one entry after TCRdb re-called the PCR reads with MiXCR. In the table there are 13,000 to 15,000 distinct CDR3 sequences, 35% to 55% of which are singletons. The sequenced sample consisted of CD4+ T cells from blood, cultured in vitro. These receptors all come from a human donor who had recovered from COVID-19.

The genes are TRBV19 and TRBJ1-6, with D possibly TRBD1 on 5 matching bases. Germline V gene data show CDR1 as LNHDA and CDR2 as SQIVND (reference sequence). V was cut by 4 bases and J by 11 bases, with 12 bases left in between. The CDR3 runs 13 residues. The CDR3 DNA is TGTGCCAGTAGTACACATGGGGCCCCACCCCTCCACTTT. Translated, it gives CASSTHGAPPLHF.

This clonotype was counted a few times. The chain employs TRBV6-1 and TRBJ1-2, with 8 bases lining up with TRBD1. With 5 bases clipped from V and 8 bases from J, the junction kept 7 bases outside the gene matches. The CDR3 spans 13 residues. In germline, CDR1 is MNHNS, CDR2 SASEGT. CDR3 in DNA: TGTGCCAGCAGTCTTGGACAGGGAGAGGGCTACACCTTC. Amino acid sequence: CASSLGQGEGYTF.

This clonotype showed up just a few times. The chain recombines TRBV11-2 with TRBJ1-6, with D unclear. The CDR3 extends over 14 amino acids. V shed 2 bases and J shed 9 bases, with 11 bases lying between them. CDR1 SGHAT and CDR2 FQNNGV come from the germline V gene. The CDR3 sequence is CASSLQARGSPLHF. CDR3 coding DNA: TGTGCCAGCAGCTTACAGGCAAGAGGTTCACCCCTCCACTTT. Full variable domain (outside the CDR3, taken from reference TRBV11-2 and TRBJ1-6): EAGVAQSPRYKIIEKRQSVAFWCNPISGHATLYWYQQILGQGPKLLIQFQNNGVVDDSQLPKDRFSAERLKGVDSTLKIQPAKLEDSAVYLCASSLQARGSPLHFGNGTRLTVT.

This clonotype was recorded a few times. This chain uses TRBV19 with TRBJ1-5; 7 bases line up with TRBD1. There are 17 residues in the CDR3. Germline V gene data show CDR1 as LNHDA and CDR2 as SQIVND (reference sequence). Germline trimming cut 2 bases from V and 4 bases from J; bases unmatched to any gene: 11. The CDR3 nucleotides read TGTGCCAGTAGTATAAGGGACAGTGGAGGGGGGAATCAGCCCCAGCATTTT. Translated: CASSIRDSGGGNQPQHF.

The chain links TRBV11-3 to TRBJ2-3; TRBD2 matches 8 bases. The CDR3 runs 19 residues. Germline V gene lookup returns CDR1 SGHNT and CDR2 YENEEA. Trimming removed 5 bases from V and 3 bases from J; junction bases left unmatched: 19. Here the CDR3 reads CASSVGVPLTSGLTDTQYF. CDR3 DNA sequence: TGTGCCAGCAGCGTTGGGGTCCCCTTAACTAGCGGACTTACAGATACGCAGTATTTT.

The V call is TRBV5-6, the J call TRBJ2-4, with a weak D call TRBD1 (5 bases). Trimming pared 4 bases from V and 7 bases from J, leaving 12 bases between. The germline gives CDR1 SGHDT, CDR2 YYEEEE. The CDR3 runs 13 residues. The CDR3, as DNA: TGTGCCAGCAGCGTCACAGGTCCGAACATTCAGTACTTC. Protein product: CASSVTGPNIQYF.

The gene calls are TRBV29-1 and TRBJ2-7; tentative D call: TRBD2 (5 bases). The germline gives CDR1 SQVTM, CDR2 ANQGSEA. V was clipped by 4 bases and J by 6 bases, with 13 bases between them. The CDR3 length is 12 residues. CDR3 DNA sequence: TGCAGCGTTGGAGGGTTAATAAGCGAGCAGTACTTC. Translated: CSVGGLISEQYF.

The genes are TRBV24-1 and TRBJ1-5, with 7 bases lining up with TRBD1. Germline V gene sequence: CDR1 KGHDR, CDR2 SFDVKD. After removal of 1 base from V and 6 bases from J, the junction contained 8 bases not matched to a gene. CDR3 size: 16 residues. CDR3 nucleotides: TGTGCCACCAGTGATTTAGGCAGGGGGACGGGTCAGCCCCAGCATTTT. Its protein is CATSDLGRGTGQPQHF.

This clonotype was detected only a few times. The V call is TRBV2, the J call TRBJ1-1; D is uncertain. The CDR3 is made up of 13 amino acids. The V and J ends lost 7 bases and 4 bases respectively, with 13 bases between them. Per the germline V gene, CDR1 is SNHLY and CDR2 is FYNNEI. CDR3 sequence reads: CASIREWATEAFF. The CDR3 DNA reads TGTGCCAGCATTCGGGAATGGGCCACTGAAGCTTTCTTT.

The rearrangement links TRBV30 to TRBJ2-7; 7 bases are shared with TRBD2. Germline CDR1 reads GTSNPN; CDR2 reads SVGIG (reference sequence). The CDR3 covers 14 residues. Losses at the gene ends were 3 bases for V and 2 bases for J; bases not matched to a gene: 7. In DNA, the CDR3 is TGTGCCTGGAGACGGGGGAGGGGTACCTACGAGCAGTACTTC. Encoded protein: CAWRRGRGTYEQYF.

This clonotype was recorded a few times. This chain uses TRBV20-1 with TRBJ2-3; a possible D gene is TRBD2 (5 bases). Germline assignment: CDR1 DFQATT and CDR2 SNEGSKA (reference sequence). V was trimmed by 3 bases and J by 6 bases, leaving 10 bases between them. The CDR3 has 12 amino acids. The DNA for the CDR3 is TGCAGTGCTAGTTTCGGACTGGATACGCAGTATTTT. Translating gives CSASFGLDTQYF.

This clonotype has a single count. J is TRBJ2-3 and V is TRBV4-1, with D possibly TRBD1 on 6 matching bases. The CDR3 spans 16 residues. CDR1 MGHRA and CDR2 YSYEKL come from the germline V gene. V lost 5 bases to trimming and J lost 3 bases, with 18 bases between them. The CDR3 region is CASSRGIMGLTDTQYF. Here the CDR3 DNA reads TGCGCCAGCAGCAGGGGGATAATGGGCCTGACAGATACGCAGTATTTT.

The chain links TRBV12-3 or TRBV12-4 to TRBJ1-1; D uncertain. With 3 bases removed from V and 9 bases from J, the gap between germline ends came to 11 bases. The CDR3 is 12 residues long. CDR3 nucleotide sequence: TGTGCCAGCAGTTTGGGCAGTCGCCAAGCTTTCTTT. This sequence encodes CASSLGSRQAFF.

V is TRBV23-1 and J is TRBJ2-7; the match to TRBD1 covers 8 bases. TRBV23-1 falls under the ORF class, with uncertain function. J was trimmed by 3 bases and V by 4 bases; bases with no gene match: 23. CDR3 size: 20 residues. DNA of the CDR3: TGCGCCAGCAGTCTTGACAGGGGCCGGGGAGGAAGGGGGACAGTCTACGAGCAGTACTTC. Residues: CASSLDRGRGGRGTVYEQYF.

V and J are TRBV30 and TRBJ1-3, with unresolved D. Germline V gene sequence: CDR1 GTSNPN, CDR2 SVGIG (reference sequence). The CDR3 consists of 15 residues. The V gene lost 2 bases and the J gene lost 2 bases, with 13 bases spanning the gap. The CDR3 loop is CAWSPLRVAGNTIYF. The CDR3 nucleotides are TGTGCCTGGAGTCCTCTACGGGTAGCTGGAAACACCATATATTTT.

Only a few counts were recorded for this clonotype. The chain recombines TRBV6-1 with TRBJ2-5, with D hard to call. The CDR3 spans 16 residues. Germline V lookup: CDR1 MNHNS, CDR2 SASEGT. The ends were cut back, 4 bases at V and 1 base at J, with 16 bases in the middle. CDR3 in amino acids: CASSVEWLLSQETQYF. CDR3 nucleotide sequence: TGTGCCAGCAGTGTCGAATGGCTACTCAGCCAAGAGACCCAGTACTTC.

The CDR3 spells CASSLSGGREKLFF. CDR3 DNA sequence: TGTGCCAGCAGCTTATCAGGGGGCCGTGAAAAACTGTTTTTT. The rearrangement uses TRBV7-8 and TRBJ1-4, with TRBD1 matching 8 bases. This CDR3 is 14 amino acids long. The V and J ends lost 2 bases and 7 bases, in that order; junction bases with no gene match: 3. The germline V gene encodes CDR1 SGHVS and CDR2 FQNEAQ.

This clonotype was observed once. This rearrangement joins TRBV4-1 to TRBJ2-3; 8 bases are shared with TRBD2. The V gene's germline CDR1 is MGHRA and CDR2 YSYEKL. With 4 bases clipped from V and 0 bases from J, the junction kept 6 bases outside the gene matches. This CDR3 is built from 16 residues. In DNA, the CDR3 is TGCGCCAGCAGCCTGCGGGGGGACCTGAGCACAGATACGCAGTATTTT. The encoded protein is CASSLRGDLSTDTQYF.

This clonotype has just a few counts. The J gene is TRBJ1-6, the V gene TRBV27; D not certain. V dropped 5 bases and J dropped 10 bases, with 18 bases sitting between them. This CDR3 has 15 amino acids. Germline V gives CDR1 MNHEY, CDR2 SMNVEV (reference sequence). The DNA of the CDR3 is TGTGCCAGCAGTCTAGGTATAGGGTTAGAATCACCCCTCCACTTT. Its translation is CASSLGIGLESPLHF.